Listed here is a single T cell receptor beta chain. This clonotype came up a few times. The antigen it recognizes is unknown. No much larger clone is present one base from it, and per-base qualities are unavailable. Library prep was done by 5' RACE. The second PCR ran for roughly 7 to 11 cycles and used a J-beta primer mix along with a sample-barcoded 5' primer. A template-switch 5' adaptor carrying 12 random nucleotides introduced a unique molecular identifier onto each TCR beta cDNA molecule. Each sample yielded at least 3 million CDR3-containing paired-end reads. First-strand cDNA was synthesized from all RNA with the Mint cDNA synthesis kit, primed by a TRBC-specific oligonucleotide. After uracil-DNA glycosylase treatment, a first 18-cycle PCR used universal primers M1SS and BC2_uni_R on all cDNA. Processing in the source paper ran as follows. Normalization of each sample was performed by random selection of 1 million high-quality reads, each carrying a distinct molecular identifier. Reads with shared molecular identifiers were discarded instead of being binned into consensus sequences. MiTCR, with a Q25 quality threshold and the strictest error-elimination algorithm, was used for CDR3 identification, clonotype clustering and error correction. A nonparametric unseen species model with Euler transformation was used to estimate lower-bound total TCR beta diversity. In-frame beta chains were kept once TCRdb had trimmed the public reads at Q25 with fastp and called clones with MiXCR. Merged by CDR3 protein, the rows form single entries marked with the most common genes and DNA. TCRdb, not the original authors, processed these V and J calls. The sample table records fewer than 2,000,000 distinct CDR3 sequences; 39% of these occur just once. The ten largest account for under 25% of the sample.

These data belong to a study of blood T cells in healthy people across ages (dated by TCRdb to between 2014 and 2017). Turning to the overall study: In model experiments, template switching captured about one uniquely barcoded TCR beta cDNA molecule for every two T cells. The study measured age-related changes in TCR beta repertoire diversity using deep sequencing normalized with unique cDNA molecular identifiers. The donors were split into four age groups: young (average 16 years), middle-aged (39), aged (roughly 65) and long-lived (roughly 86). To avoid experimental bias, donors of different ages were distributed randomly across sequencing lanes. For two donors (one aged 18 to 30 and one aged 80 or older), the study analyzed two additional independent replicas of 1 million unique cDNA reads from the same blood draw. The study at large found these results: Because profiling used bulk unsorted PBMCs, naive and antigen-experienced compartments could not be compared conclusively. Estimates of total diversity from one million sequenced T cells were regarded as lower bounds and underestimates. A strong correlation was found between observed TCR beta diversity and the percentage of naive T cells measured by flow cytometry. Because the CMV infection status of the donors was unknown, age-related changes in expanded clonotypes may potentially have been confounded. Compared with the aged group, more naive CD4+ T cells, fewer expanded clones and increased TCR diversity were shown by the long-lived group, suggesting age selection. Observed TCR beta diversity per million T cells fell roughly linearly with age, and a significant reduction was already apparent by age around 40.

Systemically healthy Caucasian individuals from Russia, 35 to 50 in total and aged about 6 to 100 years, were included as donors. Roughly 9.5 milliliters of peripheral blood were drawn from each donor into EDTA-treated Vacutainer tubes. Ficoll-Paque density-gradient centrifugation was used to isolate PBMCs, with at least 6.5 million per sample. Trizol reagent was used to extract total RNA from PBMCs, with at least 5.5 micrograms per sample. The percentages of naive CD45RAhigh/CD27high T cells were determined by flow cytometry on a PBMC aliquot from every donor. According to the germline V gene, CDR1 reads MGHRA and CDR2 reads YSYEKL. The CDR3 spans 16 residues, from the cysteine through the phenylalanine. Only CDR3 DNA remains: 48 bases, in frame from the first base.

The sequence joins TRBV4-1 to TRBJ2-5, with TRBD2 identical over 11 junction bases. The better agreement between TRBJ2-7 and the DNA end casts doubt on the J call. Material: blood. This receptor was obtained from a human donor in good health. This receptor has the CDR3 CASSRVLAGGVYEQYF. At the DNA level, the sequence is TGCGCCAGCAGCCGCGTCCTAGCGGGGGGTGTCTACGAGCAGTACTTC.